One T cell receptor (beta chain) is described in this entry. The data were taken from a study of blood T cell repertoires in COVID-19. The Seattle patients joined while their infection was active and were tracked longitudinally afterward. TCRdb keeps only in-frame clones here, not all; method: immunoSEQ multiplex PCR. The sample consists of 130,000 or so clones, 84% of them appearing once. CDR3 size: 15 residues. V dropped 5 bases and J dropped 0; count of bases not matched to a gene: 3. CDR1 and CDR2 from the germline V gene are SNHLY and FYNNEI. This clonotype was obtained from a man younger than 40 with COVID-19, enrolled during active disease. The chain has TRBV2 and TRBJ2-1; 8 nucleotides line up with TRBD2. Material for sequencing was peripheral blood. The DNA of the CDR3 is TGTGCCAGCAGTTTCAGCGGGAGCTCCTACAATGAGCAGTTCTTC. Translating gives CASSFSGSSYNEQFF.